This T cell receptor beta chain is from a study of identical twins. The CDR3 consists of 16 residues. Germline-derived CDR1 and CDR2 are SGDLS and YYNGEE. V was trimmed by 0 bases and J by 5 bases, leaving 15 bases between them. Unique molecular identifiers were present on the cDNA, and a universal primer site came from template switching. TCRdb reprocessed the 5' RACE reads via MiXCR and lists one record per CDR3 protein. The table includes approximately 1.8 million distinct CDR3 sequences, under 35% detected once. Findings of the study overall: Monozygotic twin pairs showed more out-of-frame TCR alpha sharing than models estimated. An excess of low generation probability was shown by twin-shared out-of-frame alpha sequences.

Only healthy Caucasians were enrolled as donors. This clonotype came up a few times. Its target is not known. The rearrangement joins TRBV9 to TRBJ2-4, with unresolved D. The specimen sequenced was cord blood. The TCR comes from a newborn girl in good health. The DNA for the CDR3 is TGTGCCAGCAGCGTAGCCCTTTTGGAACCCGAAAACATTCAGTACTTC. As protein: CASSVALLEPENIQYF.